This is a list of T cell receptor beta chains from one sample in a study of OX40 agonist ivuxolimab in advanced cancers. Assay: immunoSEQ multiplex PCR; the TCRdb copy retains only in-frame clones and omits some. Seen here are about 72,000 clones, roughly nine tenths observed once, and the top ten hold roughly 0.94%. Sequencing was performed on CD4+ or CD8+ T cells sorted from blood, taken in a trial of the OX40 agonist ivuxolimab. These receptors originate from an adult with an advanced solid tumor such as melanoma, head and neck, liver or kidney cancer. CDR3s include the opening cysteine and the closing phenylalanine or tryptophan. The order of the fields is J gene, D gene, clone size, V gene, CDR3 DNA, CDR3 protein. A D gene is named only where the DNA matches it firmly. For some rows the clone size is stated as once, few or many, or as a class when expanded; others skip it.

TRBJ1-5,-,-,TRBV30,TGTGCCTGGAGTATACAGGGTAATCAGCCCCAGCATTTT,CAWSIQGNQPQHF
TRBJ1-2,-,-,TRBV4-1,TGCGCCAGCAGCCAAGATCGGGCAAGGGGAATCGGCTACACCTTC,CASSQDRARGIGYTF
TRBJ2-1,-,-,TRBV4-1,TGCGCCAGCAGCCAAGAAAGGGGGGGGGCAACCTACAATGAGCAGTTCTTC,CASSQERGGATYNEQFF
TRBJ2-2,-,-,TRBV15,TGTGCCACCAGCAGAGATCAACCGGGGCCCATATCCGGGGAGCTGTTTTTT,CATSRDQPGPISGELFF
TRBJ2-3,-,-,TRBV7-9,TGTGCCAGCATCTTAGGGGGCGCGGGGACAGATACGCAGTATTTT,CASILGGAGTDTQYF
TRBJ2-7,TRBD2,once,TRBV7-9,TGTGCCAGCAGCCCGGGACTAGCGGGAGACTCCTACGAGCAGTACTTC,CASSPGLAGDSYEQYF
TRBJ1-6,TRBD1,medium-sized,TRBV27,TGTGCCAGCAGTCTTCGACAGGGGGGGGCTTCACCCCTCCACTTT,CASSLRQGGASPLHF
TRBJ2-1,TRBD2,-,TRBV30,TGTGCCTGGAGTCCCGGTCGGACTAGCGGTTACAATGAGCAGTTCTTC,CAWSPGRTSGYNEQFF
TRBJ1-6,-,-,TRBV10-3,TGTGCCATCAGTGGGGGGGTTAATTCACCCCTCCACTTT,CAISGGVNSPLHF
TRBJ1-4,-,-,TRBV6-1,TGTGCCAGCAGTCCCGGGAGGGCAGGGAATGAAAAACTGTTTTTT,CASSPGRAGNEKLFF
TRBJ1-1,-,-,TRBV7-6,TGTGCCAGCAGCTTAGCGTCCAGGGGCAGTAACACTGAAGCTTTCTTT,CASSLASRGSNTEAFF
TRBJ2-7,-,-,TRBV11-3,TGTGCCAGCAGCTTAGGCACGACTCGATTCTCCTACGAGCAGTACTTC,CASSLGTTRFSYEQYF
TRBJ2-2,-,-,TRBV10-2,TGCGCCACCCCGGGACCGAGAAATACCGGGGAGCTGTTTTTT,CATPGPRNTGELFF
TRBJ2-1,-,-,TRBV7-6,TGTGCCAGCAGCTTACCTACGGGGTATGAGCAGTTCTTC,CASSLPTGYEQFF
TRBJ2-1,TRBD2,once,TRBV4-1,TGCGCCAGCAGTCGACTAGCGGAAGGGCGGAGTGGCTACAATGAGCAGTTCTTC,CASSRLAEGRSGYNEQFF
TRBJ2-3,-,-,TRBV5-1,TGCGCCAGCAGGTTAGGGGATGTGCCCGATACGCAGTATTTT,CASRLGDVPDTQYF
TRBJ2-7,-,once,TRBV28,TGTGCCAGCGGGAGGACCGTACCCTACGAGCAGTACTTC,CASGRTVPYEQYF
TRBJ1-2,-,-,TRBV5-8,TGTGCCAGCAGCTTCGGGGGCTACACCTTC,CASSFGGYTF
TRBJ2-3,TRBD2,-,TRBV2,TGTGCCAGCAGTGAAGCGAGGGTAGCGGGGGCAGATACGCAGTATTTT,CASSEARVAGADTQYF
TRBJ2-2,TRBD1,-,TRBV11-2,TGTGCCAGCAGCTTAGGACAGGGAAACACCGGGGAGCTGTTTTTT,CASSLGQGNTGELFF
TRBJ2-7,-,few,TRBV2,TGTGCCAGCAGTGGCGGATCTAAGAGGAATGAGCAGTACTTC,CASSGGSKRNEQYF
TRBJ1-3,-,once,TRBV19,TGTGCCAGTAGTACCTGGACAACGAACACCATATATTTT,CASSTWTTNTIYF
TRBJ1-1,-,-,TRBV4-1,TGCGCCAGCAGCCAAGGTAGGGCCCCCAACACTGAAGCTTTCTTT,CASSQGRAPNTEAFF
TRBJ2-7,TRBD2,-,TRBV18,TGTGCCAGCTCCCGGGAGGGAGAGAGTTACGAGCAGTACTTC,CASSREGESYEQYF
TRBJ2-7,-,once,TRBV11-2,TGTGCCAGCACCCCCTCTAGAGTTTGGGATGAGCAGTACTTC,CASTPSRVWDEQYF
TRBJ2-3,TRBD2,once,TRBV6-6,TGTGCCAGCCAACGTCTAGCGGGAGTGTTGGATACGCAGTATTTT,CASQRLAGVLDTQYF
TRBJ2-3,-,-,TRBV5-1,TGCGCCAGCAGCTTTGGACAGATGTCAGATACGCAGTATTTT,CASSFGQMSDTQYF
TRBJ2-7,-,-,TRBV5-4,TGTGCCAGCAGCTTGACCGGGCAGAGCTCCTACGAGCAGTACTTC,CASSLTGQSSYEQYF
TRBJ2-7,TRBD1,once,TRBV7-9,TGTGCCAGCAGCTTCACTAGGACAGGGAGCGACGAGCAGTACTTC,CASSFTRTGSDEQYF
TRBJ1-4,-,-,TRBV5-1,TGCGCCAGCAGCCCGGACGGAGCTAATGAAAAACTGTTTTTT,CASSPDGANEKLFF
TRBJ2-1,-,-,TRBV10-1,TGCGCCAGCAGTGTTGAAGGGACCTGGGCGGGAAGTGAGCAGTTCTTC,CASSVEGTWAGSEQFF
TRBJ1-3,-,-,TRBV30,TGTGCCTGGAGTCTCCTCTCTGGAAACACCATATATTTT,CAWSLLSGNTIYF
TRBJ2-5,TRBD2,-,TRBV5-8,TGTGCCAGCAGCTTGGGACTAGCGGATACCCAAGAGACCCAGTACTTC,CASSLGLADTQETQYF
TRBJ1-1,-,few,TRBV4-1,TGCGCCAGCAGCCACGGAAGCCAGAACACTGAAGCTTTCTTT,CASSHGSQNTEAFF
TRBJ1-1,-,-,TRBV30,TGTGCCTGGAGGGTCGGGGCAACTAGGGCTTTCTTT,CAWRVGATRAFF
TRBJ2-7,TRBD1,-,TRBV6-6,TGTGCCAGCACCAAACAGGGGCGCGAGCAGTACTTC,CASTKQGREQYF
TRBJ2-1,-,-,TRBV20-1,TGCAGTGCTGGAAATGAGCAGTTCTTC,CSAGNEQFF
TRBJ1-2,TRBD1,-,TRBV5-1,TGCGCCAGCAGCTTCTCCGGGACAGGGGCGATCGGCTACACCTTC,CASSFSGTGAIGYTF
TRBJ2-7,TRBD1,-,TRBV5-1,TGCGCCAGCAGCGCACGGCGACAGGGGTTGAACTACGAGCAGTACTTC,CASSARRQGLNYEQYF
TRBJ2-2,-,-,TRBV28,TGTGCCAGCAGCCCCCTGGGCAGGGGGAACACCGGGGAGCTGTTTTTT,CASSPLGRGNTGELFF
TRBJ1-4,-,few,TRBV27,TGTGCCAGCAGTTTACTGCCGACCCTGCGGGGCGAAAAACTGTTTTTT,CASSLLPTLRGEKLFF
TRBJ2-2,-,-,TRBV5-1,TGCGCCAGCAGCTTGGGGTCGGGGACCGGGGAGCTGTTTTTT,CASSLGSGTGELFF
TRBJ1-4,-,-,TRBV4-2,TGTGCCAGCAGCCAGGACAGCGCAACTAATGAAAAACTGTTTTTT,CASSQDSATNEKLFF
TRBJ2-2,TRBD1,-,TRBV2,TGTGCCAGCGCCGGACAGGGTAGCCCCGGGGAGCTGTTTTTT,CASAGQGSPGELFF
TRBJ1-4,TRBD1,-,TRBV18,TGTGCCAGCTCACTTGGACAGGCTACTGAAAAACTGTTTTTT,CASSLGQATEKLFF
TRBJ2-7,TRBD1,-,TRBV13,TGTGCCAGCCAGGACAGGGTTAGCTCCTACGAGCAGTACTTC,CASQDRVSSYEQYF